One and the same sample provided the 29 T cell receptor beta chains below, sequenced in a study of long-term antiretroviral therapy in people with HIV. At the survey level, the v3.0 immunoSEQ assay was run. Assay used: immunoSEQ multiplex PCR; TCRdb lists only in-frame clones, some missing. The repertoire holds more than 11,000 clones, with 65% to 80% as singletons. The sequences come from unsorted PBMCs, collected 3.1 years after starting antiretroviral therapy. All receptors come from a man aged 35 to 55 with HIV.

This rearrangement joins TRBV7-8 to TRBJ2-7, with TRBD2 matching 11 bases. There are 16 residues in the CDR3. The germline CDR1 and CDR2 sequences are SGHVS and FQNEAQ. J gave up 4 bases and V 4 bases, and 9 bases lay outside the gene matches. In DNA form, the CDR3 reads TGTGCCAGCAGCTCTTTTTTAGCGGGGGGGCTGTACGAGCAGTACTTC. It is translated as CASSSFLAGGLYEQYF.

CDR3: CASSFGAGSRETQYF. CDR3 sequence (DNA): TGTGCCAGCAGCTTCGGGGCAGGGTCGAGGGAGACCCAGTACTTC. V usage is TRBV7-2 and J usage is TRBJ2-5; possibly TRBD1 or TRBD2 for D (5 bases each). The germline V gene has CDR1 SGHTA and CDR2 FQGNSA. CDR3 length: 15 amino acids. Trimming cost V 3 bases and J 5 bases, with 16 bases left between them. Combining the CDR3 with reference TRBV7-2 and TRBJ2-5 gives the whole variable domain GAGVSQSPSNKVTEKGKDVELRCDPISGHTALYWYRQSLGQGLEFLIYFQGNSAPDKSGLPSDRFSAERTGGSVSTLTIQRTQQEDSAVYLCASSFGAGSRETQYFGPGTRLLVL.

In its sample, this clone ranks as hyperexpanded. The chain carries TRBV27 and TRBJ1-2; D gene ambiguous. CDR3 length: 13 amino acids. The V end lost 6 bases, the J end lost 2 bases, and 10 bases lay between the germline ends. The germline CDR1 and CDR2 sequences are MNHEY and SMNVEV (reference sequence). In DNA, the CDR3 is TGTGCCAGCAGGGACCGGATCAACTATGGCTACACCTTC. Its translation: CASRDRINYGYTF.

V usage is TRBV28 and J usage is TRBJ2-7, with TRBD1 matching over 10 bases. V shed 5 bases, J shed 3 bases, and the junction held 7 bases outside the gene matches. The CDR3 loop spans 15 amino acids. The germline CDR1 and CDR2 sequences are MDHEN and SYDVKM. In nucleotides, the CDR3 is TGTGCCAGCAGTACAGGACAGGGGGTATTCTACGAGCAGTACTTC. It yields the protein CASSTGQGVFYEQYF.

The chain couples TRBV19 to TRBJ1-1, with D tentatively TRBD1 (6 bases). Germline assignment: CDR1 LNHDA and CDR2 SQIVND (reference sequence). Trimming shortened V by 10 bases and J by 8 bases, and 23 bases separated the two germline ends. This CDR3 is built from 14 residues. CDR3 loop: CATARDRGGGEAFF. The CDR3 DNA follows: TGTGCCACCGCCAGAGACAGAGGGGGAGGCGAAGCTTTCTTT.

The chain couples TRBV28 to TRBJ1-2; D is ambiguous. Germline CDR1 is MDHEN and CDR2 is SYDVKM. This CDR3 spans 15 amino acids. V was pared by 4 bases and J by 4 bases, with 16 bases between. CDR3 sequence: CASSSHSGELYGYTF. Written as DNA, the CDR3 is TGTGCCAGCAGTTCACATTCTGGAGAACTCTATGGCTACACCTTC.

The CDR3 here is CASSLNPGQASYEQYF. In DNA, the CDR3 is TGTGCCAGCAGTCTCAATCCGGGACAGGCCTCCTACGAGCAGTACTTC. The V and J genes are TRBV27 and TRBJ2-7; 8 bases align to TRBD1. The CDR3 totals 16 residues. The ends lost 5 bases at V and 0 bases at J; junction bases unmatched: 9. CDR1 and CDR2 (germline): MNHEY, SMNVEV (reference sequence).

Here the CDR3 DNA reads TGTGCCAGCAGCGGGGGTTTAGAGCAGTACTTC. It codes for CASSGGLEQYF. The chain joins TRBV7-9 to TRBJ2-7; D may correspond to TRBD1 or TRBD2 (5 bases each). Germline V gene lookup returns CDR1 SEHNR and CDR2 FQNEAQ (reference sequence). Trimming stripped 5 bases from V and 7 bases from J, with 9 bases between. The CDR3 has 11 residues.

This clone was counted only a few times. V gene TRBV19 combines with J gene TRBJ1-3, with 8 positions matching TRBD1. Germline loops: CDR1 LNHDA, CDR2 SQIVND (reference sequence). This CDR3 contains 14 residues. V trimming: 5 bases; J trimming: 2 bases; junction bases outside the gene matches: 2. CDR3 sequence reads: CASSRQGTGNTIYF. CDR3 sequence (DNA): TGTGCCAGTAGTCGACAGGGGACTGGAAACACCATATATTTT.

The chain employs TRBV6-5 and TRBJ2-1; TRBD2 aligns across 12 bases. Germline CDR1 reads MNHEY; CDR2 reads SVGAGI. The CDR3 runs 15 residues. V lost 4 bases and J lost 4; bases outside the gene matches: 2. The CDR3 sequence: CASSSGLAGYNEQFF. The CDR3 DNA is TGTGCCAGCAGTTCCGGACTAGCGGGGTACAATGAGCAGTTCTTC.

The chain joins TRBV5-1 to TRBJ1-2; tentatively, D is TRBD1 (6 bases). V lost 4 bases and J lost 5, with 15 bases in between. In germline, CDR1 is SGHRS, CDR2 YFSETQ. CDR3 length equals 14 residues. CDR3 bases: TGCGCCAGCAGCGCCCCCGGGACAAATTATGGCTACACCTTC. Translating gives CASSAPGTNYGYTF.

J is TRBJ1-2 and V is TRBV4-1; 8 nucleotides agree with TRBD1. Germline V gene data show CDR1 as MGHRA and CDR2 as YSYEKL. Trimming at V came to 1 base and at J to 4 bases, leaving 5 bases not matched to a gene. The CDR3 has 15 amino acids. Here the CDR3 reads CASSQVSGQAYGYTF. DNA for the CDR3: TGCGCCAGCAGCCAAGTTTCGGGACAGGCCTATGGCTACACCTTC.

The chain joins TRBV11-2 to TRBJ2-7; unclear D gene. Germline CDR1 and CDR2: SGHAT and FQNNGV. The CDR3 is made up of 14 amino acids. V dropped 5 bases and J dropped 6 bases, with 17 bases sitting between them. CDR3 in amino acids: CASSLLGSVGEQYF. CDR3 DNA sequence: TGTGCCAGCAGCCTCCTTGGCAGTGTGGGCGAGCAGTACTTC. Full variable domain (missing parts from reference TRBV11-2 and TRBJ2-7): EAGVAQSPRYKIIEKRQSVAFWCNPISGHATLYWYQQILGQGPKLLIQFQNNGVVDDSQLPKDRFSAERLKGVDSTLKIQPAKLEDSAVYLCASSLLGSVGEQYFGPGTRLTVT.

In its sample, this clone was seen a few times. The rearrangement joins TRBV27 to TRBJ2-7, with a weak D call TRBD1 (6 bases). CDR3 size: 13 residues. Trimming removed 4 bases at V and 2 bases at J, with 9 bases between. The germline V gene has CDR1 MNHEY and CDR2 SMNVEV (reference sequence). CDR3 bases: TGTGCCAGCAGTTACGGACAGACCTACGAGCAGTACTTC. This gives the protein CASSYGQTYEQYF.

This rearrangement joins TRBV11-2 to TRBJ2-5; 8 bases are a match to TRBD1. J lost 1 base, V lost 6 bases, and 4 bases had no gene match. Germline V gives CDR1 SGHAT, CDR2 FQNNGV. The CDR3 has 14 amino acids. The CDR3 DNA is TGTGCCAGCAGTTACGGGACAGGCCAAGAGACCCAGTACTTC. Protein sequence: CASSYGTGQETQYF.

This clone occurred once. This sequence joins TRBV29-1 and TRBJ1-1, with 10 bases matching TRBD1. CDR1 SQVTM and CDR2 ANQGSEA come from the germline V gene. The CDR3 loop spans 13 amino acids. The J segment lost 4 bases and the V segment lost 7 bases, leaving 6 bases of the junction unmatched. The CDR3 nucleotides read TGCAGCGGGGAGACAGGGGGCGGCACTGAAGCTTTCTTT. Encoded protein: CSGETGGGTEAFF.

The CDR3 nucleotides read TGTGCCAGCAGTTTTGGTCGGGGGGCGGGCTATGGCTACACCTTC. Protein: CASSFGRGAGYGYTF. The V and J genes are TRBV27 and TRBJ1-2; TRBD1 might be the D (6 bases). The V and J ends lost 3 bases and 4 bases respectively, with 15 bases between them. Germline CDR1 MNHEY, CDR2 SMNVEV (reference sequence). This CDR3 is 15 amino acids long.

CDR3 protein: CASIPGQGTGEQSAQHF. The CDR3, as DNA: TGTGCCAGCATCCCGGGACAGGGGACTGGAGAGCAATCAGCCCAGCATTTT. The rearrangement uses TRBV21-1 and TRBJ1-5; the table's D call of TRBD1 was not tested on the DNA. TRBV21-1 has pseudogene status. The length of the CDR3 is 17 residues.

There are a few counts of this clone. The CDR3 spells CASSLGVSDRGRFEQYF. As DNA, the CDR3 is TGCGCCAGCAGCTTGGGGGTCTCGGACAGGGGGCGTTTCGAGCAGTACTTC. V is TRBV5-1 and J is TRBJ2-7, with 11 bases that match TRBD1. J gave up 6 bases and V 0 bases, and 11 bases lay outside the gene matches. Germline V gene data show CDR1 as SGHRS and CDR2 as YFSETQ. CDR3 length: 17 amino acids.

The rearrangement links TRBV6-1 to TRBJ1-2, with 8 bases that match TRBD1. J gave up 4 bases and V 4 bases, and 2 bases lay outside the gene matches. Germline V gene lookup returns CDR1 MNHNS and CDR2 SASEGT. The CDR3 is made up of 13 amino acids. The CDR3 region is CASSAGTGYGYTF. The CDR3 DNA follows: TGTGCCAGCAGTGCCGGGACAGGCTATGGCTACACCTTC.

CDR3 DNA sequence: TGTGCCAGCAGCTTCGGGGTGGCAGAAAACACCATATATTTT. This encodes CASSFGVAENTIYF. V and J are TRBV11-3 and TRBJ1-3; D uncertain. The CDR3 spans 14 residues. The germline V gene encodes CDR1 SGHNT and CDR2 YENEEA. Trimming took 3 bases from V and 6 from J, leaving 12 bases between them. The variable domain in full, with the rest retrieved from reference TRBV11-3 and TRBJ1-3, is EAGVVQSPRYKIIEKKQPVAFWCNPISGHNTLYWYLQNLGQGPELLIRYENEEAVDDSQLPKDRFSAERLKGVDSTLKIQPAELGDSAVYLCASSFGVAENTIYFGEGSWLTVV.

The rearrangement joins TRBV5-1 to TRBJ1-5; D is uncertain. The germline CDR1 and CDR2 sequences are SGHRS and YFSETQ. Trimming took off 4 bases at V and 3 bases at J, with 11 bases between the two ends. This CDR3 has 14 amino acids. The CDR3 nucleotides are TGCGCCAGCAGCCCCGACGGGCCCAATCAGCCCCAGCATTTT. It codes for CASSPDGPNQPQHF.

The chain employs TRBV11-2 and TRBJ1-1; tentative D call: TRBD1 (5 bases). Trimming removed 5 bases at V and 4 bases at J, with 11 bases between. The germline V gene encodes CDR1 SGHAT and CDR2 FQNNGV. This CDR3 is built from 13 residues. As DNA, the CDR3 is TGTGCCAGCAGCCCTTTTGGGGGCACTGAAGCTTTCTTT. This sequence encodes CASSPFGGTEAFF. Full variable domain (remainder filled in from reference TRBV11-2 and TRBJ1-1): EAGVAQSPRYKIIEKRQSVAFWCNPISGHATLYWYQQILGQGPKLLIQFQNNGVVDDSQLPKDRFSAERLKGVDSTLKIQPAKLEDSAVYLCASSPFGGTEAFFGQGTRLTVV.

V gene TRBV19 combines with J gene TRBJ1-4, with a weak D call TRBD1 (6 bases). This CDR3 has 16 residues. Germline V gene sequence: CDR1 LNHDA, CDR2 SQIVND (reference sequence). V was trimmed by 8 bases and J by 0 bases, leaving 16 bases between them. For the CDR3, the DNA is TGTGCCAGTCGTCCTCGGACAGTTGCAACTAATGAAAAACTGTTTTTT. Its protein is CASRPRTVATNEKLFF.

The chain has TRBV15 and TRBJ2-5; weak D call: TRBD2 (5 bases). V was pared by 5 bases and J by 5 bases, with 15 bases between. This CDR3 contains 14 residues. The germline gives CDR1 LNHNV, CDR2 YYDKDF (reference sequence). The CDR3 protein is CATSPQRVGETQYF. CDR3 DNA sequence: TGTGCCACCAGCCCCCAGAGGGTGGGTGAGACCCAGTACTTC.

The chain has TRBV2 and TRBJ1-6; 8 nucleotides line up with TRBD1. Germline CDR1 is SNHLY and CDR2 is FYNNEI. Trimming at V came to 10 bases and at J to 8 bases, leaving 7 bases not matched to a gene. This CDR3 comprises 13 residues. DNA of the CDR3: TGTGCCACCGCCGGGACAGGTTATTCACCCCTCCACTTT. Translating gives CATAGTGYSPLHF.

The V call is TRBV29-1, the J call TRBJ2-7, with 13 bases aligning to TRBD2. Looked up from germline, CDR1 is SQVTM and CDR2 is ANQGSEA. The CDR3 runs to 12 residues. V was pared by 5 bases and J by 7 bases, with 2 bases of the junction left unmatched. The CDR3 reads CSVLGLAGEQYF. In DNA, the CDR3 is TGCAGCGTTCTGGGACTAGCGGGGGAGCAGTACTTC.

This chain connects TRBV4-1 to TRBJ1-5; 9 bases are shared with TRBD1. The CDR3 is made up of 17 amino acids. Trimming at V came to 2 bases and at J to 7 bases, leaving 12 bases not matched to a gene. In germline, CDR1 is MGHRA, CDR2 YSYEKL. DNA for the CDR3: TGCGCCAGCAGCCAATTTTACGTGACAGGGGGACAGCAGCCCCAGCATTTT. Encoded protein: CASSQFYVTGGQQPQHF.

The sample holds a few counts of this clone. V and J are TRBV5-1 and TRBJ1-2; 7 nucleotides align to TRBD1. The germline V gene has CDR1 SGHRS and CDR2 YFSETQ. CDR3 length: 13 amino acids. V shed 2 bases, J shed 9 bases, and the junction held 7 bases outside the gene matches. The CDR3 region is CASSFGQAGSYTF. CDR3 nucleotides: TGCGCCAGCAGCTTTGGACAGGCAGGGAGCTACACCTTC.